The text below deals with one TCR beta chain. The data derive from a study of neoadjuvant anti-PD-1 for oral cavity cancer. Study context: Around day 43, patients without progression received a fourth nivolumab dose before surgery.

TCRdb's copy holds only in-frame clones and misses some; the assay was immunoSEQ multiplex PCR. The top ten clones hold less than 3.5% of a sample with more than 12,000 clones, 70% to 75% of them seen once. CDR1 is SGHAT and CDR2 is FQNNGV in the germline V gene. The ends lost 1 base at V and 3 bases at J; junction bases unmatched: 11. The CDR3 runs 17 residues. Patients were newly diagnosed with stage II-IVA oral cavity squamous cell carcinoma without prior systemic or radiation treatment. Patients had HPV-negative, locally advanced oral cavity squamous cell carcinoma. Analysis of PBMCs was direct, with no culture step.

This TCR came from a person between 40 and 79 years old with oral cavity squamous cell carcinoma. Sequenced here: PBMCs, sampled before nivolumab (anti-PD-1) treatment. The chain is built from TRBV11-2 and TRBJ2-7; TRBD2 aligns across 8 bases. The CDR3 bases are TGTGCCAGCAGCTTAGCTGGGGTTTTAGCGGGGCTCTACGAGCAGTACTTC. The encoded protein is CASSLAGVLAGLYEQYF.